The 2 T cell receptor beta chains below all came from one sample that was sequenced in a study of identical twins. TCRdb reprocessed the 5' RACE reads with MiXCR, giving one entry per CDR3 protein. Of around 1.7 million distinct CDR3 sequences in the sample, under 35% were seen once. Sequenced: cord blood. The receptor set was obtained from a newborn girl in good health.

This clonotype has only one observation. V is TRBV20-1 and J is TRBJ1-6; D unclear. The CDR3 has 15 amino acids. V shed 0 bases and J shed 3 bases, with 9 bases lying between them. CDR1 is DFQATT and CDR2 is SNEGSKA in the germline V gene (reference sequence). The CDR3 reads CSAREMDLYNSPLHF. CDR3 coding DNA: TGCAGTGCTAGAGAGATGGACCTCTATAATTCACCCCTCCACTTT.

A few counts support this clonotype. The J gene is TRBJ2-1, the V gene TRBV9; D not resolved. Trimming removed 4 bases at V and 6 bases at J, with 17 bases between. Germline CDR1 is SGDLS and CDR2 is YYNGEE. The CDR3 length is 15 residues. CDR3 sequence: CASSSSRLGTNEQFF. The CDR3 DNA reads as TGTGCCAGCAGCTCCTCAAGGCTGGGAACCAATGAGCAGTTCTTC.